Following are 17 T cell receptor beta chains from one sample sequenced in a study of T cell changes during pregnancy in multiple sclerosis (dated by TCRdb to about 2019). The method behind the library was the immunoSEQ multiplex PCR assay. The source is immuneACCESS, and TCRdb retained only in-frame sequences with V and J called. Part of the clones is not carried over; for the studies checked, unresolved V genes explain less than half of this, and the remainder is unexplained. The sample yields 40,000 or so clones; about 90% were counted once. The ten top clones hold around 0.57% of the sample. The source was CD4+ T cells from peripheral blood mononuclear cells, collected before pregnancy. All receptors derive from a female donor with multiple sclerosis, enrolled in a pregnancy study.

The rearrangement links TRBV4-2 to TRBJ2-1; 10 bases agree with TRBD2. The junction had 4 bases not matched to a gene; V was cut back by 4 bases and J by 4 bases. The CDR3 loop spans 15 amino acids. CDR1 is LGHNA, CDR2 YNFKEQ, per germline. CDR3 nucleotide sequence: TGTGCCAGCAGCCGCTCTAGCGGGGGATACAATGAGCAGTTCTTC. Amino acid sequence: CASSRSSGGYNEQFF.

V gene TRBV27 combines with J gene TRBJ2-5; 8 bases are a match to TRBD1. Losses at the gene ends were 0 bases for V and 5 bases for J; bases not matched to a gene: 5. Germline CDR1 and CDR2: MNHEY and SMNVEV (reference sequence). This CDR3 spans 15 amino acids. For the CDR3, the DNA is TGTGCCAGCAGTTTATCGAGACAGGGGAGGGAGACCCAGTACTTC. Its translation: CASSLSRQGRETQYF.

The CDR3 DNA sequence: TGCGCCAGCAGCTTGGCGGTAACGGGGGGGCCCAATGAGCAGTTCTTC. This sequence encodes CASSLAVTGGPNEQFF. The chain couples TRBV5-1 to TRBJ2-1; TRBD2 aligns across 8 bases. With 0 bases clipped from V and 6 bases from J, the junction kept 8 bases outside the gene matches. Germline V gives CDR1 SGHRS, CDR2 YFSETQ. The CDR3 extends over 16 amino acids.

The genes are TRBV2 and TRBJ2-7; D might be TRBD1 (6 bases). This CDR3 is built from 12 residues. V was cut by 8 bases and J by 3 bases, with 11 bases left in between. Per germline, CDR1 SNHLY and CDR2 FYNNEI. CDR3 protein: CASERTDYEQYF. The CDR3 DNA reads TGTGCCAGCGAGAGGACAGACTACGAGCAGTACTTC.

The gene calls are TRBV28 and TRBJ1-2; D gene ambiguous. The CDR3 contains 12 residues. Trimming shortened V by 4 bases and J by 4 bases, and 7 bases separated the two germline ends. Germline assignment: CDR1 MDHEN and CDR2 SYDVKM. For the CDR3, the DNA is TGTGCCAGCAGTTCAGTTTTCTATGGCTACACCTTC. Translation gives CASSSVFYGYTF.

The table lists this clone with a few counts. This chain connects TRBV9 to TRBJ1-6; 8 bases fit TRBD1. V trimming: 0 bases; J trimming: 10 bases; junction bases outside the gene matches: 6. This CDR3 has 15 amino acids. From germline, CDR1 is SGDLS and CDR2 YYNGEE. CDR3 in amino acids: CASSVGTGHGSPLHF. The CDR3 DNA reads as TGTGCCAGCAGCGTAGGGACAGGGCACGGGTCACCCCTCCACTTT. The whole variable domain, filled in from reference TRBV9 and TRBJ1-6, reads DSGVTQTPKHLITATGQRVTLRCSPRSGDLSVYWYQQSLDQGLQFLIQYYNGEERAKGNILERFSAQQFPDLHSELNLSSLELGDSALYFCASSVGTGHGSPLHFGNGTRLTVT.

V gene TRBV7-3 combines with J gene TRBJ2-7; no reliable D call. The V and J ends lost 1 base and 0 bases respectively, with 7 bases between them. Germline V gene lookup returns CDR1 SGHTA and CDR2 FQGTGA. CDR3 length: 14 residues. The CDR3: CASSLSGSSYEQYF. The CDR3 coding sequence is TGTGCCAGCAGCTTAAGTGGCTCCTCCTACGAGCAGTACTTC.

This clone showed up just a few times. The chain recombines TRBV29-1 with TRBJ1-1; 7 bases are shared with TRBD1. J gave up 0 bases and V 5 bases, and 6 bases lay outside the gene matches. Looked up from germline, CDR1 is SQVTM and CDR2 is ANQGSEA. CDR3 length: 14 residues. Here the CDR3 DNA reads TGCAGCGTTCGTCCCACAGGGGTGAACACTGAAGCTTTCTTT. Its translation is CSVRPTGVNTEAFF.

The V call is TRBV7-3, the J call TRBJ1-6; the D gene is possibly TRBD1 (5 bases). Trimming left V 3 bases short and J 9 bases short, with 18 bases between. Per germline, CDR1 SGHTA and CDR2 FQGTGA. The CDR3 contains 16 residues. The CDR3 region has the DNA TGTGCCAGCAGCTTGACGTCGGGACTCGGCGGTTCACCCCTCCACTTT. Translation: CASSLTSGLGGSPLHF.

V and J are TRBV18 and TRBJ2-1, with D hard to call. This CDR3 has 15 amino acids. CDR1 and CDR2 (germline): KGHSH, LQKENI. Trimming took 4 bases from V and 0 from J, leaving 10 bases between them. The CDR3 is CASSQARSSYNEQFF. Here the CDR3 DNA reads TGTGCCAGCTCACAAGCCCGGAGCTCCTACAATGAGCAGTTCTTC.

The genes are TRBV2 and TRBJ2-1, with 10 bases identical to TRBD2. The germline V gene encodes CDR1 SNHLY and CDR2 FYNNEI. The trim removed 5 bases at V and 7 bases at J, leaving 8 bases unmatched. The CDR3 loop spans 15 amino acids. The CDR3: CASSQRGGAWNEQFF. In DNA, the CDR3 is TGTGCCAGCAGTCAGCGGGGGGGCGCGTGGAATGAGCAGTTCTTC.

The V gene is TRBV15, the J gene TRBJ2-3, with TRBD1 identical over 8 bases. Germline V gene sequence: CDR1 LNHNV, CDR2 YYDKDF (reference sequence). The CDR3 extends over 17 amino acids. The J segment lost 5 bases and the V segment lost 0 bases, leaving 10 bases of the junction unmatched. CDR3 nucleotide sequence: TGTGCCACCAGCAGAGATGGAAGGGACAGGTCTGGAGATACGCAGTATTTT. This sequence encodes CATSRDGRDRSGDTQYF.

The chain combines TRBV19 with TRBJ1-5; D is uncertain. Germline V CDR1 and CDR2: LNHDA, SQIVND (reference sequence). Trimming took 7 bases from V and 0 from J, leaving 7 bases between them. CDR3 length equals 13 residues. CDR3 protein: CASKDYSNQPQHF. CDR3 in DNA: TGTGCCAGTAAGGACTATAGCAATCAGCCCCAGCATTTT.

The chain is built from TRBV30 and TRBJ1-4; TRBD1 matches at 7 bases. After removal of 3 bases from V and 8 bases from J, the junction contained 12 bases not matched to a gene. Germline V gives CDR1 GTSNPN, CDR2 SVGIG (reference sequence). The CDR3 contains 15 residues. CDR3: CAWSPPDRVWEKLFF. CDR3 nucleotides: TGTGCCTGGAGCCCGCCCGACAGGGTCTGGGAAAAACTGTTTTTT.

The chain couples TRBV4-3 to TRBJ2-5; TRBD1 matches 10 bases. Germline CDR1 is LGHNA and CDR2 is YSLEER. The J segment lost 5 bases and the V segment lost 3 bases, leaving 6 bases of the junction unmatched. The CDR3 loop spans 15 amino acids. The CDR3, as DNA: TGCGCCAGCAGCCAGGGACAGGGGACTTCGGAGACCCAGTACTTC. Encoded protein: CASSQGQGTSETQYF.

The chain is built from TRBV5-1 and TRBJ1-4, with a tentative D call TRBD1 (6 bases). The CDR3 spans 13 residues. V lost 3 bases and J lost 8, with 11 bases in between. Germline CDR1 SGHRS, CDR2 YFSETQ. In nucleotides, the CDR3 is TGCGCCAGCAGCTCGACAGGTCGGGAAAAACTGTTTTTT. Translation: CASSSTGREKLFF. The entire variable domain, with the rest obtained from reference TRBV5-1 and TRBJ1-4, is as follows: KAGVTQTPRYLIKTRGQQVTLSCSPISGHRSVSWYQQTPGQGLQFLFEYFSETQRNKGNFPGRFSGRQFSNSRSEMNVSTLELGDSALYLCASSSTGREKLFFGSGTQLSVL.

The chain links TRBV5-6 to TRBJ1-4; the D is unclear. V lost 2 bases to trimming and J lost 0 bases, with 11 bases between them. Germline CDR1 reads SGHDT; CDR2 reads YYEEEE. The length of the CDR3 is 16 residues. The CDR3 loop reads CASSFGLGATNEKLFF. In nucleotides, the CDR3 is TGTGCCAGCAGCTTCGGACTTGGGGCAACTAATGAAAAACTGTTTTTT.